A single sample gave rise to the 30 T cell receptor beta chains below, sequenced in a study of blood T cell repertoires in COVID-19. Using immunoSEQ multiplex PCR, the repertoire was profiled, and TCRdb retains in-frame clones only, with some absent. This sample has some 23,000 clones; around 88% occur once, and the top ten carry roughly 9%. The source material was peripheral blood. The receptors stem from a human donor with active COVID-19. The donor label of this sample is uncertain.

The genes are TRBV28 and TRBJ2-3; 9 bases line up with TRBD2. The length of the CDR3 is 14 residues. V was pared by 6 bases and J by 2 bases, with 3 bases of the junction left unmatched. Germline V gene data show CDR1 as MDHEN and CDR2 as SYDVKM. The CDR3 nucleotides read TGTGCCAGCAGGGCGGGAGGGATCACAGATACGCAGTATTTT. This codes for CASRAGGITDTQYF.

CDR3 in amino acids: CAISLDRTIQPQHF. CDR3 coding DNA: TGTGCCATCAGTCTCGACAGAACCATTCAGCCCCAGCATTTT. V and J are TRBV10-3 and TRBJ1-5; D is possibly TRBD1 (5 bases). This CDR3 region has 14 residues. Germline V gives CDR1 ENHRY, CDR2 SYGVKD. Deletions cut 5 bases from V and 6 bases from J, with 14 bases between.

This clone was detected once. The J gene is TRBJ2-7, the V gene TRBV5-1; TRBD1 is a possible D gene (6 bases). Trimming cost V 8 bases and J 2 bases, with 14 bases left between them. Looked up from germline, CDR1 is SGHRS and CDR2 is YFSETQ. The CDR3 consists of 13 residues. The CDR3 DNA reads TGCGCCAGTTCCCGGGACACCCCCTACGAGCAGTACTTC. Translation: CASSRDTPYEQYF. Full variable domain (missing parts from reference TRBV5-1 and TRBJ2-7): KAGVTQTPRYLIKTRGQQVTLSCSPISGHRSVSWYQQTPGQGLQFLFEYFSETQRNKGNFPGRFSGRQFSNSRSEMNVSTLELGDSALYLCASSRDTPYEQYFGPGTRLTVT.

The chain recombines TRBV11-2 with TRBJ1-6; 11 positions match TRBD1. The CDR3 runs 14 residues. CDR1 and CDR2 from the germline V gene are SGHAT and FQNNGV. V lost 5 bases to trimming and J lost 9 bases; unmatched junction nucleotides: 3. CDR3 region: CASSHGTGGSPLHF. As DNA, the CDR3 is TGTGCCAGCAGCCACGGGACAGGGGGTTCACCCCTCCACTTT.

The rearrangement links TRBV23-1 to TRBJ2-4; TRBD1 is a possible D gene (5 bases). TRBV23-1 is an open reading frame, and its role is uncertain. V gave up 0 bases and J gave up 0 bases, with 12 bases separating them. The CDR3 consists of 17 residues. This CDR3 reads CASSQSGAILAKNIQYF. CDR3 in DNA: TGCGCCAGCAGTCAATCTGGGGCGATTCTAGCCAAAAACATTCAGTACTTC.

The DNA for the CDR3 is TGTGCCAGCAGCCGGGGTGTGGGAGGGGGCTACGAGCAGTACTTC. Residues: CASSRGVGGGYEQYF. The J gene is TRBJ2-7, the V gene TRBV11-1, with D possibly matching TRBD2 (7 bases). The V gene lost 5 bases and the J gene lost 3 bases, with 17 bases spanning the gap. The germline CDR1 and CDR2 sequences are SGHAT and FQDESV (reference sequence). CDR3 length: 15 residues. Drawing the rest from reference TRBV11-1 and TRBJ2-7, the complete variable domain is EAEVAQSPRYKITEKSQAVAFWCDPISGHATLYWYRQILGQGPELLVQFQDESVVDDSQLPKDRFSAERLKGVDSTLKIQPAELGDSAMYLCASSRGVGGGYEQYFGPGTRLTVT.

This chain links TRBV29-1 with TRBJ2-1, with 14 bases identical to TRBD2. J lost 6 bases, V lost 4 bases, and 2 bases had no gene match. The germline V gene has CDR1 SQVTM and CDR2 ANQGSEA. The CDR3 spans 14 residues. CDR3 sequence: CSVVTSGRANEQFF. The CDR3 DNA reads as TGCAGCGTTGTGACTAGCGGGAGGGCCAATGAGCAGTTCTTC.

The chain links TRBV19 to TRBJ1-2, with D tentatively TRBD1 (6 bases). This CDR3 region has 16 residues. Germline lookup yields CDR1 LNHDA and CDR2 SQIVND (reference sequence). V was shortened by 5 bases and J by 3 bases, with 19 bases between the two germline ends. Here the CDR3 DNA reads TGTGCCAGTAGTCCGACAGGTCTAAGAGTAGACTATGGCTACACCTTC. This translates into CASSPTGLRVDYGYTF.

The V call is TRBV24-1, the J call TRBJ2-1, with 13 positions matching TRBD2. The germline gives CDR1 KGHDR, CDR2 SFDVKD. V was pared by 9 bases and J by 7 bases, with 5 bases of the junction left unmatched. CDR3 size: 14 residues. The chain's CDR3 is CATGGTSGMNEQFF. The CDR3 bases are TGTGCCACCGGCGGGACTAGCGGGATGAATGAGCAGTTCTTC.

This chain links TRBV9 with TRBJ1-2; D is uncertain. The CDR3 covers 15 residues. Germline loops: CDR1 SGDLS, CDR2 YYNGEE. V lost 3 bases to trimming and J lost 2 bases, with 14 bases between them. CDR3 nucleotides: TGTGCCAGCAGCGCCTACTCAACAGTAAACTATGGCTACACCTTC. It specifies CASSAYSTVNYGYTF.

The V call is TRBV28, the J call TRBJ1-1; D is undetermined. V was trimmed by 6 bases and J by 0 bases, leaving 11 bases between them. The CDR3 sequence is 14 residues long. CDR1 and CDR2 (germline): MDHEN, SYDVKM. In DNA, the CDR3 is TGTGCCAGCAGGGTATCGCAGGTGAACACTGAAGCTTTCTTT. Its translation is CASRVSQVNTEAFF.

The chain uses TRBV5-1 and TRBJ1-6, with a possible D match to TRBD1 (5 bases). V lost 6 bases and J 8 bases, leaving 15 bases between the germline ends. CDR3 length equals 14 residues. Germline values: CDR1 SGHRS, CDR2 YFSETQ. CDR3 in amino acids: CASTWQGSDSPLHF. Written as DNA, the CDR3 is TGCGCCAGCACCTGGCAGGGTTCGGATTCACCCCTCCACTTT.

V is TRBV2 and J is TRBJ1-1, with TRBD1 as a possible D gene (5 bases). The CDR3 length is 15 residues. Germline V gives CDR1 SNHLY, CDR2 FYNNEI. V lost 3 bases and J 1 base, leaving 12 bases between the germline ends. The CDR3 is CASSDKGLRNTEAFF. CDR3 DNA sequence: TGTGCCAGCAGTGATAAGGGGCTAAGGAACACTGAAGCTTTCTTT.

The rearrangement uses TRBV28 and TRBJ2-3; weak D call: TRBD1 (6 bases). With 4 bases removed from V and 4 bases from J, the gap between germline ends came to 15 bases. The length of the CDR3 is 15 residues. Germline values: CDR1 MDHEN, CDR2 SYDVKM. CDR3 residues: CASSWQGRRADTQYF. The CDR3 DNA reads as TGTGCCAGCAGTTGGCAGGGGCGCCGTGCAGATACGCAGTATTTT.

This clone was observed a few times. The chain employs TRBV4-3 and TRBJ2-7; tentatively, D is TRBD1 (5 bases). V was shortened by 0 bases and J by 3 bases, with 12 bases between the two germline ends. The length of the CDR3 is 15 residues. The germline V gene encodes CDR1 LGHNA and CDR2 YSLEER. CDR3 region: CASSQERTSYYEQYF. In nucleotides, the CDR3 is TGCGCCAGCAGCCAAGAAAGGACATCATACTACGAGCAGTACTTC.

CDR3 coding DNA: TGTGCCAGCAGCTTAAATGGTGGGAGGGACACAGATACGCAGTATTTT. It translates to CASSLNGGRDTDTQYF. This chain connects TRBV11-2 to TRBJ2-3; 7 bases line up with TRBD2. The germline V gene encodes CDR1 SGHAT and CDR2 FQNNGV. This CDR3 spans 16 amino acids. After removal of 2 bases from V and 2 bases from J, the junction contained 7 bases not matched to a gene.

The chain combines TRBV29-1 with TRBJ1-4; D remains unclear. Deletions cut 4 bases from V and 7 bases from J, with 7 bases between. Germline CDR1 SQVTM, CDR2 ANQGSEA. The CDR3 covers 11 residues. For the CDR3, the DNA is TGCAGCGTTGCGTCTCCTGAAAAACTGTTTTTT. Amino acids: CSVASPEKLFF.

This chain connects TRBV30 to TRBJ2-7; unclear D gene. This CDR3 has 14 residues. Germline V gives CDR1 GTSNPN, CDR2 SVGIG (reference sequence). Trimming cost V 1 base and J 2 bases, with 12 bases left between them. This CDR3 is CAWSGQSRPYEQYF. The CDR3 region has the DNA TGTGCCTGGAGTGGCCAGTCTCGCCCCTACGAGCAGTACTTC.

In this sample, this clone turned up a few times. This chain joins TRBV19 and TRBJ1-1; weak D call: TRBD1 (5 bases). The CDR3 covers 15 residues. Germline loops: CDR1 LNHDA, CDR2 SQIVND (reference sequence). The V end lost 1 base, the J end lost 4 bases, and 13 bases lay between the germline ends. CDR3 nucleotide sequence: TGTGCCAGTAGTATAGTCGGGGGGTGGGGCACTGAAGCTTTCTTT. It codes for CASSIVGGWGTEAFF.

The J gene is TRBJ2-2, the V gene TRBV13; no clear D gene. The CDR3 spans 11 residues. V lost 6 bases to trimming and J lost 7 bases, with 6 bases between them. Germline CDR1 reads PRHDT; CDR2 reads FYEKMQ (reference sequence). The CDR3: CASRLGGELFF. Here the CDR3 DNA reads TGTGCCAGCAGGCTAGGCGGGGAGCTGTTTTTT.

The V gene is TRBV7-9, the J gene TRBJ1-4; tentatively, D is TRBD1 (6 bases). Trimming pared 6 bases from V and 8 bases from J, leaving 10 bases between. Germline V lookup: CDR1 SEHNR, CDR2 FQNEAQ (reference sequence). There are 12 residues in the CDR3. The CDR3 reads CASRHREEKLFF. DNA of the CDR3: TGTGCCAGCAGGCACAGGGAGGAAAAACTGTTTTTT.

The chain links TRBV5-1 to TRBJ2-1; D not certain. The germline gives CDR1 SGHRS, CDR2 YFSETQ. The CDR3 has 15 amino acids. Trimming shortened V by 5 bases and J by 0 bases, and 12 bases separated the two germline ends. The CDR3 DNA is TGCGCCAGCAGAGTAGATCCCTTCTCCTACAATGAGCAGTTCTTC. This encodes CASRVDPFSYNEQFF.

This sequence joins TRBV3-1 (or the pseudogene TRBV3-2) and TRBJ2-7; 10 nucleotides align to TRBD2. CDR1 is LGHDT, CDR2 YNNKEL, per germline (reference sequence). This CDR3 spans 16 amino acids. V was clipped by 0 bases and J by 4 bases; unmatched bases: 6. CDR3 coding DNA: TGTGCCAGCAGCCAAGATTCTAGCGGGAGATTGTACGAGCAGTACTTC. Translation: CASSQDSSGRLYEQYF.

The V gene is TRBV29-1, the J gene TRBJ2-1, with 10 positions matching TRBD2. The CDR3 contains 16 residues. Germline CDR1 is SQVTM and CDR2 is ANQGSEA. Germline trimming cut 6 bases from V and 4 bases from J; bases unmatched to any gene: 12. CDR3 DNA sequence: TGCAGCGTCGAGACTCTAGCGGGAGCAGGGTACAATGAGCAGTTCTTC. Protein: CSVETLAGAGYNEQFF.

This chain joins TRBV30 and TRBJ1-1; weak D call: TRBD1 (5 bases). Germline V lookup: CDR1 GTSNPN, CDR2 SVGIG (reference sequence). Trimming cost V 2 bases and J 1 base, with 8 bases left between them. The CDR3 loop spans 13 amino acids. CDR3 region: CAWSIDRNTEAFF. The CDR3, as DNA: TGTGCCTGGAGTATAGACAGGAACACTGAAGCTTTCTTT.

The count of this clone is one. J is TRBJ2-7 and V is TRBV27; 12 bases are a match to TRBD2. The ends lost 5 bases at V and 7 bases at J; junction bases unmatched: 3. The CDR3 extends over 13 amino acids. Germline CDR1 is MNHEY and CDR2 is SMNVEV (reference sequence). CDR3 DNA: TGTGCCAGCAGTCCCGGACTAGCGGGGGAGCAGTACTTC. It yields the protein CASSPGLAGEQYF.

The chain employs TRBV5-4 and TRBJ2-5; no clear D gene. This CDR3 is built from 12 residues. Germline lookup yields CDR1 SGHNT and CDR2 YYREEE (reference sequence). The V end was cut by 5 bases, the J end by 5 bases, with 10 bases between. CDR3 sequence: CASSPRSETQYF. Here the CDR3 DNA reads TGTGCCAGCAGTCCTAGATCGGAGACCCAGTACTTC.

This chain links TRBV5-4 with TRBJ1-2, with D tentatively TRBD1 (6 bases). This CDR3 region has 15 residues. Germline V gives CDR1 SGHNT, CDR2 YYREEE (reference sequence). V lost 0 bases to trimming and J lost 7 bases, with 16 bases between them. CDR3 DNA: TGTGCCAGCAGCTTGGGGGCAGGGGCAGTGGCTGGCTACACCTTC. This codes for CASSLGAGAVAGYTF.

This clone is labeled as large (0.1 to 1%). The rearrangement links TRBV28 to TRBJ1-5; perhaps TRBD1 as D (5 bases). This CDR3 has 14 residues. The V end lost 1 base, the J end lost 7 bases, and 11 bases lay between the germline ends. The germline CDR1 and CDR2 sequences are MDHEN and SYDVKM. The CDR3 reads CASSLSGVEQPQHF. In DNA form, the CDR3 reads TGTGCCAGCAGTTTATCGGGGGTGGAACAGCCCCAGCATTTT.

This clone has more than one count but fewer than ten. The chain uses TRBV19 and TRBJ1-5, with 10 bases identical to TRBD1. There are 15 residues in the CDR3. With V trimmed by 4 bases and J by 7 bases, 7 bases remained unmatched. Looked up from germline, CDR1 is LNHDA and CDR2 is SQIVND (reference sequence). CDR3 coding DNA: TGTGCCAGTAGTACCCCGGGACAGGGGACCCAGCCCCAGCATTTT. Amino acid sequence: CASSTPGQGTQPQHF.